The entry that follows covers one T cell receptor (beta chain) sequence. No antigen is known for it. The CDR3 end is not reached by the read, which stops 3 residues before it; the germline J gene fills it in. Dot-blot hybridization genotyped cervical HPV amplified with MY09/MY11 PCR. This specimen comes from a study of T cells in women clearing cervical HPV infection. Study overall: Control women cleared a single incident HPV16 infection within 12 months. Case blood was drawn a median approximately 150 days after lesion detection.

TCRdb keeps only in-frame clones here, not all; method: immunoSEQ multiplex PCR. Its listing shows some 40,000 clones. Whole-study findings and limits: Cases carried less TRBV6-7 than controls: approximately 0.1% versus 0.16%.

Germline CDR1 reads LNHDA; CDR2 reads SQIVND (reference sequence). The CDR3 consists of 13 residues. V lost 4 bases and J lost 3, with 9 bases in between. The receptor comes from a woman aged 18 to 75 with a cervical HPV16 infection that either progressed to CIN3+ or cleared (not recorded which). Sequencing input: blood buffy coat. The rearrangement joins TRBV19 to TRBJ1-1; D unresolved. CDR3 DNA, as far as it was read: TGTGCCAGTAGTACACAGAAGGACACTGAA. Amino acid sequence: CASSTQKDTE. The CDR3 in its entirety is CASSTQKDTEAFF.